This TCR beta chain originates from a study of T cells in Graves' hyperthyroidism and ophthalmopathy. General observations from the study: In the blood, most expanded thyroid clonotypes above 0.001 appeared as well.

Inclusion characteristics of ophthalmopathy patients comprised a Clinical Activity Score of at least 3, a NOSPECS grade of at least 4, and duration under 3 months. Exclusion of patients followed from uncontrolled infection, other autoimmune disease, pregnancy or lactation. Fresh peripheral blood, around 11 ml of it, supplied the PBMCs. This CDR3 has 14 residues. Germline loops: CDR1 SGHRS, CDR2 YFSETQ. Trimming cost V 4 bases and J 5 bases; bases outside gene matches: 5. This clonotype was picked up many times. What it binds is unknown. Amplification yielded TCR beta CDR3 regions, with RNA transcripts as the source. With the HTBI primer set, the TCR CDR3 went through a first round of RT-PCR. TCRdb fed the multiplex PCR reads into MiXCR, producing one record per CDR3 protein. Counted here are hundreds of thousands of distinct CDR3 sequences, roughly a sixth occurring once; the ten biggest clones make up 2.5% to 4%.

The chain uses TRBV5-1 and TRBJ1-4, with TRBD1 matching over 7 bases. The sample was blood. The source of this sequence is a woman in her thirties or forties with Graves' ophthalmopathy. The CDR3 loop reads CASSPGQPNEKLFF. In DNA form, the CDR3 reads TGCGCCAGCAGCCCGGGACAGCCGAATGAAAAACTGTTTTTT.